This TCR beta chain was identified during a study of OX40 agonist ivuxolimab in advanced cancers. Data came from immunoSEQ multiplex PCR; TCRdb stores just in-frame clones and leaves some out. The table has about 79,000 clones, around 93% seen once. This clone was recorded only once. Germline assignment: CDR1 SGHVS and CDR2 FQNEAQ. Trimming removed 3 bases from V and 0 bases from J; junction bases left unmatched: 5. The CDR3 sequence is 17 residues long. This TCR was sampled from an adult with an advanced solid tumor such as melanoma, head and neck, liver or kidney cancer. The specimen comprised CD4+ or CD8+ T cells sorted from blood, sampled in a trial of the OX40 agonist ivuxolimab. V and J are TRBV7-8 and TRBJ2-3, with TRBD2 identical over 11 bases. The CDR3, as DNA: TGTGCCAGCAGCTTCCCCACTAGCGGGGGTAGCACAGATACGCAGTATTTT. Its translation: CASSFPTSGGSTDTQYF.